Below are 7 T cell receptor beta chains sequenced from a single sample in a study of cytomegalovirus exposure and HLA in healthy donors. 13 Jbeta primers and 60 Vbeta primers were used for the PCR. The protocol was immunoSEQ multiplex PCR, while the TCRdb copy is restricted to in-frame clones and leaves out a portion. The repertoire includes about 130,000 clones, 75% to 90% of them detected once, and more than 2.5% sits in the top ten. Sequenced: PBMCs. The receptor source for this set is a male donor in good health and CMV-seronegative.

The CDR3 sequence: CASRVTGDTEAFF. Here the CDR3 DNA reads TGTGCCAGCAGGGTAACAGGGGACACTGAAGCTTTCTTT. The rearrangement uses TRBV28 and TRBJ1-1; 7 bases fit TRBD1. Trimming removed 6 bases from V and 3 bases from J; junction bases left unmatched: 4. The CDR3 spans 13 residues. In germline, CDR1 is MDHEN, CDR2 SYDVKM.

This clone appeared once. The chain couples TRBV2 to TRBJ1-6; 7 bases line up with TRBD1. The CDR3 has 15 residues. V shed 4 bases, J shed 14 bases, and the junction held 14 bases outside the gene matches. Germline assignment: CDR1 SNHLY and CDR2 FYNNEI. CDR3: CASSATGTEASTLHF. DNA for the CDR3: TGTGCCAGCAGTGCCACCGGGACAGAGGCTTCGACCCTCCACTTT.

This clone was observed a handful of times. The CDR3 DNA reads TGTGCCAGCAGCTGGGCCTCTAGCGGGGGTTCCCCGTACACGCAGTATTTT. Translating it yields CASSWASSGGSPYTQYF. This chain joins TRBV13 and TRBJ2-3, with 10 bases matching TRBD2. The V segment lost 4 bases and the J segment 9 bases; nucleotides outside the gene matches: 16. The CDR3 runs 17 residues. Germline V CDR1 and CDR2: PRHDT, FYEKMQ (reference sequence).

This sequence joins TRBV6-1 and TRBJ2-5; D may be TRBD1 (5 bases). V lost 5 bases and J 3 bases, leaving 10 bases between the germline ends. Germline V gene lookup returns CDR1 MNHNS and CDR2 SASEGT. The CDR3 consists of 13 residues. Here the CDR3 reads CASSSNRKETQYF. The CDR3 coding sequence is TGTGCCAGCAGTTCGAACAGGAAAGAGACCCAGTACTTC.

CDR3 in amino acids: CASSVGKNTEAFF. The CDR3 DNA sequence: TGTGCCAGCAGCGTAGGTAAGAACACTGAAGCTTTCTTT. The genes are TRBV9 and TRBJ1-1; D gene unclear. The germline V gene has CDR1 SGDLS and CDR2 YYNGEE. The CDR3 sequence is 13 residues long. V lost 0 bases and J 1 base, leaving 4 bases between the germline ends.

The CDR3 loop reads CASKLTLPSGGQAGELFF. CDR3 DNA sequence: TGCGCCAGCAAACTTACCCTTCCGAGCGGGGGGCAAGCCGGGGAGCTGTTTTTT. The J gene is TRBJ2-2, the V gene TRBV4-1, with 9 bases aligning to TRBD2. Trimming at V came to 7 bases and at J to 6 bases, leaving 18 bases not matched to a gene. The germline CDR1 and CDR2 sequences are MGHRA and YSYEKL. The CDR3 totals 18 residues.

The chain links TRBV10-3 to TRBJ1-5; TRBD1 matches 10 bases. V lost 5 bases, J lost 1 base, and 8 bases stayed unmatched. CDR1 is ENHRY and CDR2 is SYGVKD in the germline V gene. CDR3 length: 17 amino acids. Written as DNA, the CDR3 is TGTGCCATCAGTCCGGGACAGGGGATAGGGAGCAATCAGCCCCAGCATTTT. Amino acid sequence: CAISPGQGIGSNQPQHF.